The clone carrying this TCR beta chain was seen just once. Its antigen is not known. Measured with immunoSEQ multiplex PCR; TCRdb has only the in-frame clones, and not every one. The data contain about 400,000 clones, 85% to 90% of them seen just once; the ten biggest clones take up 3.5% to 4%. Treatment here: some 20 received Ad26.COV2.S at low or high dose, single or two shots; roughly 5 received placebo; per-sample allocation not given. Collection of the samples took place on day 63 after the first injection of vaccine or placebo. The data are from a study of Ad26.COV2.S vaccination and SARS-CoV-2 variants. General study results and limits: Recipients of either vaccine or placebo displayed similar breadth of non-spike TCRs. An underestimation of total T cell responses may have resulted from the TCR breadth and depth analyses. Substantial breadth was reported for post-vaccination spike-specific CD8+ and CD4+ T cells.

Trimming cost V 8 bases and J 3 bases, with 6 bases left between them. There are 11 residues in the CDR3. Germline V gene data show CDR1 as ENHRY and CDR2 as SYGVKD. This receptor was identified in a person between 18 and 59 years old who received the Ad26.COV2.S COVID-19 vaccine or a placebo. The chain carries TRBV10-3 and TRBJ2-3, with D hard to call. Sequencing used peripheral blood, obtained in a trial of Ad26.COV2.S vaccine versus placebo. CDR3 bases: TGTGCCATCGCCAATACAGATACGCAGTATTTT. It is translated as CAIANTDTQYF.